This T cell receptor (beta chain) came from a study of T-cell reconstitution after alpha-beta-depleted transplantation in children. A note on this clonotype: The antigen is not known.

Molecular barcoding with unique molecular identifiers was used for the TCRbeta library. TCRdb ran MiXCR on the PCR reads and lists one entry per CDR3 protein. The sample shows about 870,000 distinct CDR3 sequences, around 15% of them seen only once. The study's findings and limits: Elevated TCRbeta diversity at day 60 was traced, in some patients, to surviving recipient T cells and thymic progenitors. Expanded clones from the graft, numbering several hundred, reportedly supplied alpha-beta T cells about two months after transplant. Newly produced T cells mostly accounted for T-cell counts and diversity one year post-transplant.

Source: PBMCs, mostly from graft donor cells, taken 360 days after TCRalphabeta/CD19-depleted stem cell transplant. The sequence was obtained from a male patient between 5 and 17 years old who had a stem cell transplant for acute lymphoblastic leukemia, so the T cells may come from the graft donor.

For the CDR3, the DNA is TGTGCCAGCAGCCCGATCTGGGGGGTGTCCTCTGGAAACACCATATATTTT. Amino acids: CASSPIWGVSSGNTIYF. J is TRBJ1-3 and V is TRBV4-2, with D possibly being TRBD1 (5 bases). V was cut by 4 bases and J by 0 bases, with 16 bases left in between. CDR3 length: 17 residues. Germline V gene sequence: CDR1 LGHNA, CDR2 YNFKEQ.